What follows is one TCR beta chain and its context. In germline, CDR1 is MNHEY, CDR2 SVGAGI. The CDR3 has 13 amino acids. The V end lost 7 bases, the J end lost 0 bases, and 7 bases lay between the germline ends. Authors' methods: Counts of nucleated cells, estimated from reference gene primer amplification, were obtained. TCRdb keeps only in-frame clones here, not all; method: immunoSEQ multiplex PCR. The DNA gave D and trimming, while V, J and clone size come from that table. The sample holds about 110,000 clones; around 74% are singletons and the top ten take 7.6%. These data originate in a study of blood T cell repertoires in COVID-19.

The chain links TRBV6-5 to TRBJ1-5; D possibly corresponds to TRBD1 (5 bases). The receptor comes from a woman aged 55-70 years with acute or convalescent COVID-19. The sequencing sample was made of peripheral blood. The CDR3 reads CASTGDSNQPQHF. The CDR3 coding sequence is TGTGCCAGCACGGGGGATAGCAATCAGCCCCAGCATTTT.